This entry features one T cell receptor beta chain sequence. The data are from a study of blood T cells in healthy people across ages. Trimming stripped 1 base from V and 0 bases from J, with 9 bases between. This CDR3 contains 15 residues. The V gene's germline CDR1 is SGHRS and CDR2 YFSETQ. With a J-beta primer mix and a sample-barcoded 5' primer, a second PCR ran roughly 7 to 11 cycles. From the 5' RACE reads, TCRdb called clonotypes with MiXCR, one entry per CDR3 protein. Here the sample spans 1.5 million to 2 million distinct CDR3 sequences, roughly 27% being singletons. The V gene is TRBV5-1, the J gene TRBJ2-3; D not resolved. The source is a woman aged 30 to 39 in good health. Sample: blood. The CDR3 DNA sequence: TGCGCCAGCAGCTTGACAGCGACTAGCACAGATACGCAGTATTTT. Amino acid sequence: CASSLTATSTDTQYF.